This is a list of T cell receptor beta chains from one sample in a study of STAT5B mutations in CD4+ large granular lymphocyte leukemia. Assay: immunoSEQ multiplex PCR; the TCRdb copy retains only in-frame clones and omits some. This table has around 33,000 clones, approximately 73% appearing once. The source material was CD4+ T cells from blood buffy coats. The receptors were sampled from a human donor in good health. Each CDR3 is given with its conserved first and last residue. Each record gives: J gene, D gene, V gene, clone size, CDR3 DNA, CDR3 protein. The D gene is left open where the match is weak. A row's size may be missing; if present it is once, few, many or a size class.

>TRBJ2-3|.|TRBV7-9|.
TGTGCCAGCAGCGCGGTGCTCGGTACGCAGTATTTT
CASSAVLGTQYF
>TRBJ1-1|TRBD1|TRBV28|.
TGTGCCACCGGCCCCCCGGGCAGGGGGACTGAAGCTTTCTTT
CATGPPGRGTEAFF
>TRBJ2-5|TRBD1|TRBV7-2|.
TGTGCCAGCAGCTATACAGGGGCAGGGGAGACCCAGTACTTC
CASSYTGAGETQYF
>TRBJ2-7|.|TRBV4-3|.
TGCGCCAGCAGCCAAGAATGGGCTAGCGCGTGGGAGCAGTACTTC
CASSQEWASAWEQYF
>TRBJ1-1|.|TRBV5-6|.
TGTGCCAGCAGCTCCCAGGGTATGAACACTGAAGCTTTCTTT
CASSSQGMNTEAFF
>TRBJ1-2|.|TRBV30|.
TGTGCCTGGAGTCTATCATGGGACTCCAACTATGGCTACACCTTC
CAWSLSWDSNYGYTF
>TRBJ2-7|.|TRBV5-1|.
TGCGCCAGCAGCTTAGAGAGCCCCCCGATAAGGAGCTCCTACGAGCAGTACTTC
CASSLESPPIRSSYEQYF
>TRBJ2-6|TRBD2|TRBV7-6|.
TGTGCCAGCAGCGCCAAAGGGACTAGCGGGGGAGGTGTCGGGGCCAACGTCCTGACTTTC
CASSAKGTSGGGVGANVLTF
>TRBJ2-7|.|TRBV7-2|.
TGTGCCAGCAGCCTTGGTGGGGGGGCCAACGAGCAGTACTTC
CASSLGGGANEQYF
>TRBJ2-7|TRBD2|TRBV13|.
TGTGCCAGCAGCTACCGGGGAGGGCGCTCCTACGAGCAGTACTTC
CASSYRGGRSYEQYF
>TRBJ2-3|.|TRBV28|.
TGTGCCAGCAGTGCCCGACTCGCAGCCCACACAGATACGCAGTATTTT
CASSARLAAHTDTQYF
>TRBJ2-7|.|TRBV11-2|.
TGTGCCAGCAGCTTATCAGGCTCCTACGAGCAGTACTTC
CASSLSGSYEQYF
>TRBJ1-5|.|TRBV18|.
TGTGCCAGCTCGCCCTGGGGGGCGCGCAATCAGCCCCAGCATTTT
CASSPWGARNQPQHF
>TRBJ2-3|TRBD2|TRBV19|.
TGTGCCAGTAGTTGGGATAGCGGGCTTAGCACAGATACGCAGTATTTT
CASSWDSGLSTDTQYF
>TRBJ1-2|TRBD1|TRBV7-2|few
TGTGCCAGCAGCCAGGGACAGCTTAACTATGGCTACACCTTC
CASSQGQLNYGYTF
>TRBJ1-2|TRBD1|TRBV7-8|.
TGTGCCAGCAGTATAGACAGGGTATCATATGGCTACACCTTC
CASSIDRVSYGYTF
>TRBJ1-5|.|TRBV19|.
TGTGCCAGTATTGGTGGAGGGTTTGAAGATAGCAATCAGCCCCAGCATTTT
CASIGGGFEDSNQPQHF
>TRBJ2-7|.|TRBV2|.
TGTGCCAGGACTCGGAGGACTGACTCCTACGAGCAGTACTTC
CARTRRTDSYEQYF
>TRBJ1-1|TRBD1|TRBV6-1|.
TGTGCCAGCAGTGAGCACAGGGGACCCAACACTGAAGCTTTCTTT
CASSEHRGPNTEAFF
>TRBJ2-1|.|TRBV7-8|.
TGTGCCAGCAGCTTAGCCGGCGGTCTAGCGACACTCCAGTTCTTC
CASSLAGGLATLQFF
>TRBJ1-2|.|TRBV19|once
TGTGCCAGTGGGGTCCGGACCCATGGCTACACCTTC
CASGVRTHGYTF
>TRBJ2-3|.|TRBV15|.
TGTGCCACCGCCGGGACATGGAACACAGATACGCAGTATTTT
CATAGTWNTDTQYF
>TRBJ1-3|.|TRBV28|.
TGTGCCAGCAGTTCCACCTGGGCGGGGGAGTCCACTGGAAACACCATATATTTT
CASSSTWAGESTGNTIYF
>TRBJ1-2|.|TRBV6-5|once
TGTGCCAGCAGTTATAGGAACAGGGAGGGTGGCTACACCTTC
CASSYRNREGGYTF
>TRBJ1-3|.|TRBV7-2|.
TGTGCCAGCAGCTCAGAGGGATTAGGAGGAAACACCATATATTTT
CASSSEGLGGNTIYF
>TRBJ2-1|.|TRBV29-1|few
TGCAGCGTTGCGGCAGGGCGAAATGAGCAGTTCTTC
CSVAAGRNEQFF
>TRBJ1-3|.|TRBV11-2|.
TGTGCCAGCAGCTTAGTGCCACCTCCCTCTGGAAACACCATATATTTT
CASSLVPPPSGNTIYF
>TRBJ2-5|.|TRBV20-1|.
TGCAGTGGGGGGATTTTCGAGACCCAGTACTTC
CSGGIFETQYF
>TRBJ2-5|TRBD2|TRBV7-2|.
TGTGCCAGCAGCATTCGACTAGCGGGGGAAGAGACCCAGTACTTC
CASSIRLAGEETQYF
>TRBJ1-1|.|TRBV28|.
TGTGCCAGCAGGCCAGGGAGGGCGAACACTGAAGCTTTCTTT
CASRPGRANTEAFF
>TRBJ1-5|.|TRBV7-9|.
TGTGCCAGCAGCTTAGAAGAGACAGGCCCTCATCAGCCCCAGCATTTT
CASSLEETGPHQPQHF
>TRBJ2-2|.|TRBV7-2|.
TGTGCCAGCAGCACGGGACAGAACACCGGGGAGCTGTTTTTT
CASSTGQNTGELFF
>TRBJ1-2|.|TRBV5-5|once
TGTGCCAGCAGCTTGGGTACACCCCCAGGCTACACCTTC
CASSLGTPPGYTF
>TRBJ2-7|.|TRBV5-6|.
TGTGCCAGTCCCGGGACCCTCCTCTACGAGCAGTACTTC
CASPGTLLYEQYF
>TRBJ2-3|TRBD2|TRBV28|few
TGTGCCAGCAGGCGGGAGGGCCTCACAGATACGCAGTATTTT
CASRREGLTDTQYF
>TRBJ1-1|.|TRBV18|.
TGTGCCAGCTCAGGCAACAGGGAGAACACTGAAGCTTTCTTT
CASSGNRENTEAFF
>TRBJ2-1|TRBD1|TRBV27|few
TGTGCCAGCAGAACGGGACAGGGTCGGCAGTTCTTC
CASRTGQGRQFF
>TRBJ1-1|.|TRBV6-1|.
TGTGCCAGCAGTGAAAGAGCGGCTCTCGGCACTGAAGCTTTCTTT
CASSERAALGTEAFF
>TRBJ1-4|.|TRBV7-9|.
TGTGCCAGCAGCTTACAGGCAACTAATGAAAAACTGTTTTTT
CASSLQATNEKLFF
>TRBJ1-3|.|TRBV9|.
TGTGCCAGCAGCGCCGCAGGGAGGTACTCTGGAAACACCATATATTTT
CASSAAGRYSGNTIYF
>TRBJ2-1|TRBD1|TRBV30|.
TGTGCCTGGGACAGGGAATACAATGAGCAGTTCTTC
CAWDREYNEQFF
>TRBJ2-2|.|TRBV4-2|.
TGTGCCAGCAGCCAATTACTGGGCGGAAACACCGGGGAGCTGTTTTTT
CASSQLLGGNTGELFF
>TRBJ1-2|.|TRBV30|.
TGTGCCTGGAGTGGGACAAAACCCCATGGCTACACCTTC
CAWSGTKPHGYTF
>TRBJ2-7|.|TRBV10-3|.
TGTGCCATCAGTACGGACAGAACCTACGAGCAGTACTTC
CAISTDRTYEQYF
>TRBJ1-2|TRBD1|TRBV20-1|.
TGCAGTGCAACTACAGGGGGCAGCTACACCTTC
CSATTGGSYTF
>TRBJ1-1|TRBD1|TRBV10-3|.
TGTGCCATCAGGGGCCAAATCGGGACAGGGGGCGGAAACACTGAAGCTTTCTTT
CAIRGQIGTGGGNTEAFF
>TRBJ1-1|.|TRBV27|.
TGTGCCAGCAGTTTATTAGGCCCCCGGGGCACTGAAGCTTTCTTT
CASSLLGPRGTEAFF
>TRBJ1-1|.|TRBV6-5|few
TGTGCCAGCAGTTACTCGGGACGGTCGAACACTGAAGCTTTCTTT
CASSYSGRSNTEAFF
>TRBJ1-1|.|TRBV7-2|.
TGTGCCAGCAGCTTAGGGAGGCAGGGTACTATGAACACTGAAGCTTTCTTT
CASSLGRQGTMNTEAFF
>TRBJ2-7|TRBD1|TRBV30|.
TGTGCCTGTCCGGGACAGGGGGTTTACGAGCAGTACTTC
CACPGQGVYEQYF
>TRBJ2-7|TRBD1|TRBV19|.
TGTGCCAGTAGTACCCCCAGGGGGCCCTACGAGCAGTACTTC
CASSTPRGPYEQYF
>TRBJ2-7|.|TRBV29-1|.
TGCAGCGTCTACAGGGCCACCAACGAGCAGTACTTC
CSVYRATNEQYF
>TRBJ1-2|.|TRBV5-4|.
TGTGCCAGCAGCTCACGGACCAGGTCTCCTAACTATGGCTACACCTTC
CASSSRTRSPNYGYTF
>TRBJ2-7|TRBD1|TRBV5-1|.
TGCGCCAGCGTTGGACAGGGGAGTTACGAGCAGTACTTC
CASVGQGSYEQYF
>TRBJ2-3|.|TRBV7-2|.
TGTGCCAGCAGTTACCAGCCCGTCAGCACAGATACGCAGTATTTT
CASSYQPVSTDTQYF
>TRBJ1-2|.|TRBV11-2|.
TGTGCCAGCAGCTTAGATTTATGGGATGGCTACACCTTC
CASSLDLWDGYTF
>TRBJ1-1|.|TRBV5-1|.
TGCGCCAGCAGCTTGGGATACGGGAGCACTGAAGCTTTCTTT
CASSLGYGSTEAFF
>TRBJ2-1|.|TRBV19|.
TGTGCCAGTAGTATATTAGTAACTATCGATGAGCAGTTCTTC
CASSILVTIDEQFF
>TRBJ2-2|.|TRBV5-1|.
TGCGCCAGCAGCTTGACAGGTATCGTTCCGAACACCGGGGAGCTGTTTTTT
CASSLTGIVPNTGELFF